These 18 T cell receptor beta chains were all obtained from the same sample, sequenced in a study of PD-L1 blockade in urothelial cancer. Specified time point: peripheral blood 6 weeks after treatment start. TCRdb keeps only in-frame clones here, not all; method: immunoSEQ multiplex PCR. The table lists around 19,000 clones, approximately 82% of them singletons. The sample was PBMCs, taken around atezolizumab (anti-PD-L1) treatment. The receptor source for this set is a man aged 45-65 years with urothelial cancer.

The rearrangement uses TRBV2 and TRBJ2-1, with 12 bases aligning to TRBD2. CDR1 and CDR2 (germline): SNHLY, FYNNEI. After removal of 6 bases from V and 5 bases from J, the junction contained 8 bases not matched to a gene. This CDR3 has 16 residues. CDR3 sequence reads: CASRLQTSGGNNEQFF. CDR3 in DNA: TGTGCCAGCAGGCTCCAGACTAGCGGGGGAAACAATGAGCAGTTCTTC. Looking up the rest from reference TRBV2 and TRBJ2-1 gives the full variable domain: EPEVTQTPSHQVTQMGQEVILRCVPISNHLYFYWYRQILGQKVEFLVSFYNNEISEKSEIFDDQFSVERPDGSNFTLKIRSTKLEDSAMYFCASRLQTSGGNNEQFFGPGTRLTVL.

The CDR3 DNA is TGCGCCAGCAGCCAAGATCCCCAGGGGGCGCGGGAAAAACTGTTTTTT. It encodes CASSQDPQGAREKLFF. This chain uses TRBV4-1 with TRBJ1-4; the match to TRBD1 covers 8 bases. The J segment lost 8 bases and the V segment lost 0 bases, leaving 8 bases of the junction unmatched. The CDR3 spans 16 residues. Looked up from germline, CDR1 is MGHRA and CDR2 is YSYEKL.

The table lists this clone with a few counts. The chain uses TRBV5-1 and TRBJ1-2; weak D call: TRBD1 (5 bases). CDR1 and CDR2 (germline): SGHRS, YFSETQ. The CDR3 loop spans 15 amino acids. V gave up 2 bases and J gave up 4 bases, with 15 bases separating them. CDR3 sequence: CASSLGLGASYGYTF. The DNA for the CDR3 is TGCGCCAGCAGCTTAGGGTTAGGGGCAAGCTATGGCTACACCTTC.

The chain carries TRBV5-1 and TRBJ1-1; 8 bases match TRBD1. Germline V CDR1 and CDR2: SGHRS, YFSETQ. The CDR3 extends over 13 amino acids. V shed 5 bases and J 3 bases; nucleotides not matched to a gene: 3. The CDR3 reads CASRDRDYTEAFF. The CDR3 DNA reads TGCGCCAGCAGGGACAGGGACTACACTGAAGCTTTCTTT. Full variable domain (remainder filled in from reference TRBV5-1 and TRBJ1-1): KAGVTQTPRYLIKTRGQQVTLSCSPISGHRSVSWYQQTPGQGLQFLFEYFSETQRNKGNFPGRFSGRQFSNSRSEMNVSTLELGDSALYLCASRDRDYTEAFFGQGTRLTVV.

Only a few counts were recorded for this clone. This rearrangement joins TRBV6-1 to TRBJ2-7; TRBD2 might be the D (6 bases). CDR3 length equals 13 residues. V dropped 7 bases and J dropped 2 bases, with 12 bases sitting between them. Germline lookup yields CDR1 MNHNS and CDR2 SASEGT. CDR3 in DNA: TGTGCCAGCAAGGGGACTGCCCCCTACGAGCAGTACTTC. This translates into CASKGTAPYEQYF.

This chain links TRBV28 with TRBJ2-7, with a possible D match to TRBD2 (6 bases). Germline CDR1 reads MDHEN; CDR2 reads SYDVKM. The V gene lost 6 bases and the J gene lost 1 base, with 13 bases spanning the gap. The CDR3 extends over 14 amino acids. CDR3 DNA: TGTGCCAGCAGCTTAGGAGGGAGGTCCTACGAGCAGTACGTC. It encodes CASSLGGRSYEQYV.

The CDR3 region is CASSGNPGIGTEAFF. The CDR3 DNA reads as TGTGCCAGCAGCGGGAACCCGGGCATAGGCACTGAAGCTTTCTTT. The chain combines TRBV6-1 with TRBJ1-1; D is undetermined. V was trimmed by 6 bases and J by 4 bases, leaving 18 bases between them. There are 15 residues in the CDR3. Germline V CDR1 and CDR2: MNHNS, SASEGT.

In this sample, this clone turned up once. The CDR3 coding sequence is TGCGCCAGCAGCCAGACCGGGACAGGCCTTAGCTCTGGGGCCAACGTCCTGACTTTC. Its translation is CASSQTGTGLSSGANVLTF. The chain employs TRBV5-1 and TRBJ2-6, with 8 nucleotides matching TRBD1. Germline lookup yields CDR1 SGHRS and CDR2 YFSETQ. CDR3 size: 19 residues. The trim removed 4 bases at V and 0 bases at J, leaving 12 bases unmatched. The full variable domain, its missing parts supplied by reference TRBV5-1 and TRBJ2-6, is KAGVTQTPRYLIKTRGQQVTLSCSPISGHRSVSWYQQTPGQGLQFLFEYFSETQRNKGNFPGRFSGRQFSNSRSEMNVSTLELGDSALYLCASSQTGTGLSSGANVLTFGAGSRLTVL.

The chain uses TRBV2 and TRBJ1-1; tentative D call: TRBD1 (5 bases). V was clipped by 9 bases and J by 3 bases, with 20 bases between them. The CDR3 has 15 residues. CDR1 is SNHLY and CDR2 is FYNNEI in the germline V gene. CDR3 loop: CASTPRRGGDTEAFF. CDR3 coding DNA: TGTGCCAGTACGCCCCGGCGTGGGGGGGACACTGAAGCTTTCTTT.

The chain couples TRBV19 to TRBJ1-5; D possibly corresponds to TRBD1 (6 bases). Per germline, CDR1 LNHDA and CDR2 SQIVND (reference sequence). The CDR3 covers 13 residues. Trimming pared 5 bases from V and 4 bases from J, leaving 9 bases between. CDR3: CASSGQWNQPQHF. Written as DNA, the CDR3 is TGTGCCAGTAGTGGACAGTGGAATCAGCCCCAGCATTTT.

The chain uses TRBV27 and TRBJ2-3, with 10 nucleotides matching TRBD1. V was clipped by 1 base and J by 4 bases; unmatched bases: 8. The CDR3 runs to 17 residues. The germline CDR1 and CDR2 sequences are MNHEY and SMNVEV (reference sequence). The CDR3 sequence: CASSLFSGTGDADTQYF. CDR3 nucleotide sequence: TGTGCCAGCAGTTTATTTAGCGGGACAGGGGACGCAGATACGCAGTATTTT.

This clone was detected only once. The genes are TRBV6-1 and TRBJ1-2; D unclear. This CDR3 is built from 13 residues. Germline lookup yields CDR1 MNHNS and CDR2 SASEGT. V was pared by 2 bases and J by 5 bases, with 9 bases between. The CDR3 nucleotides are TGTGCCAGCAGTGAATCGGGGTCTTATGGCTACACCTTC. Translated, it gives CASSESGSYGYTF.

The rearrangement joins TRBV7-2 to TRBJ2-7; D is perhaps TRBD1 (6 bases). V gave up 2 bases and J gave up 3 bases, with 8 bases separating them. The CDR3 loop spans 13 amino acids. Per the germline V gene, CDR1 is SGHTA and CDR2 is FQGNSA. For the CDR3, the DNA is TGTGCCAGCAGCTTAAAGGGGGACTACGAGCAGTACTTC. Protein product: CASSLKGDYEQYF.

The table lists this clone with a count of one. V usage is TRBV5-1 and J usage is TRBJ1-1; D is unresolved. The V end was cut by 1 base, the J end by 4 bases, with 11 bases between. Germline V CDR1 and CDR2: SGHRS, YFSETQ. The CDR3 loop spans 14 amino acids. CDR3 loop: CASSLWWAGTEAFF. DNA of the CDR3: TGCGCCAGCAGCTTGTGGTGGGCCGGCACTGAAGCTTTCTTT.

V usage is TRBV29-1 and J usage is TRBJ1-2; maybe TRBD1 (5 bases). V dropped 4 bases and J dropped 2 bases, with 8 bases sitting between them. The CDR3 sequence is 12 residues long. Germline values: CDR1 SQVTM, CDR2 ANQGSEA. The CDR3 sequence is CSVGQGNYGYTF. The CDR3 DNA sequence: TGCAGCGTTGGTCAGGGAAACTATGGCTACACCTTC.

The chain joins TRBV4-1 to TRBJ1-4; 10 bases agree with TRBD1. This CDR3 contains 17 residues. Germline loops: CDR1 MGHRA, CDR2 YSYEKL. The J segment lost 4 bases and the V segment lost 1 base, leaving 6 bases of the junction unmatched. This CDR3 is CASSQVGTGDVNEKLFF. Written as DNA, the CDR3 is TGCGCCAGCAGCCAAGTAGGGACAGGGGACGTTAATGAAAAACTGTTTTTT.

The genes are TRBV5-6 and TRBJ2-5, with D possibly matching TRBD2 (6 bases). This CDR3 is built from 14 residues. Deletions cut 7 bases from V and 2 bases from J, with 15 bases between. Germline CDR1 and CDR2: SGHDT and YYEEEE. The DNA of the CDR3 is TGTGCCAGCCACATCCTAGCGACGCAAGAGACCCAGTACTTC. This sequence encodes CASHILATQETQYF.

The V call is TRBV5-1, the J call TRBJ2-5, with 7 bases fitting TRBD2. Germline loops: CDR1 SGHRS, CDR2 YFSETQ. This CDR3 region has 15 residues. After removal of 0 bases from V and 3 bases from J, the junction contained 5 bases not matched to a gene. The CDR3 reads CASSLVLAVKETQYF. For the CDR3, the DNA is TGCGCCAGCAGCTTGGTCCTAGCGGTAAAAGAGACCCAGTACTTC.